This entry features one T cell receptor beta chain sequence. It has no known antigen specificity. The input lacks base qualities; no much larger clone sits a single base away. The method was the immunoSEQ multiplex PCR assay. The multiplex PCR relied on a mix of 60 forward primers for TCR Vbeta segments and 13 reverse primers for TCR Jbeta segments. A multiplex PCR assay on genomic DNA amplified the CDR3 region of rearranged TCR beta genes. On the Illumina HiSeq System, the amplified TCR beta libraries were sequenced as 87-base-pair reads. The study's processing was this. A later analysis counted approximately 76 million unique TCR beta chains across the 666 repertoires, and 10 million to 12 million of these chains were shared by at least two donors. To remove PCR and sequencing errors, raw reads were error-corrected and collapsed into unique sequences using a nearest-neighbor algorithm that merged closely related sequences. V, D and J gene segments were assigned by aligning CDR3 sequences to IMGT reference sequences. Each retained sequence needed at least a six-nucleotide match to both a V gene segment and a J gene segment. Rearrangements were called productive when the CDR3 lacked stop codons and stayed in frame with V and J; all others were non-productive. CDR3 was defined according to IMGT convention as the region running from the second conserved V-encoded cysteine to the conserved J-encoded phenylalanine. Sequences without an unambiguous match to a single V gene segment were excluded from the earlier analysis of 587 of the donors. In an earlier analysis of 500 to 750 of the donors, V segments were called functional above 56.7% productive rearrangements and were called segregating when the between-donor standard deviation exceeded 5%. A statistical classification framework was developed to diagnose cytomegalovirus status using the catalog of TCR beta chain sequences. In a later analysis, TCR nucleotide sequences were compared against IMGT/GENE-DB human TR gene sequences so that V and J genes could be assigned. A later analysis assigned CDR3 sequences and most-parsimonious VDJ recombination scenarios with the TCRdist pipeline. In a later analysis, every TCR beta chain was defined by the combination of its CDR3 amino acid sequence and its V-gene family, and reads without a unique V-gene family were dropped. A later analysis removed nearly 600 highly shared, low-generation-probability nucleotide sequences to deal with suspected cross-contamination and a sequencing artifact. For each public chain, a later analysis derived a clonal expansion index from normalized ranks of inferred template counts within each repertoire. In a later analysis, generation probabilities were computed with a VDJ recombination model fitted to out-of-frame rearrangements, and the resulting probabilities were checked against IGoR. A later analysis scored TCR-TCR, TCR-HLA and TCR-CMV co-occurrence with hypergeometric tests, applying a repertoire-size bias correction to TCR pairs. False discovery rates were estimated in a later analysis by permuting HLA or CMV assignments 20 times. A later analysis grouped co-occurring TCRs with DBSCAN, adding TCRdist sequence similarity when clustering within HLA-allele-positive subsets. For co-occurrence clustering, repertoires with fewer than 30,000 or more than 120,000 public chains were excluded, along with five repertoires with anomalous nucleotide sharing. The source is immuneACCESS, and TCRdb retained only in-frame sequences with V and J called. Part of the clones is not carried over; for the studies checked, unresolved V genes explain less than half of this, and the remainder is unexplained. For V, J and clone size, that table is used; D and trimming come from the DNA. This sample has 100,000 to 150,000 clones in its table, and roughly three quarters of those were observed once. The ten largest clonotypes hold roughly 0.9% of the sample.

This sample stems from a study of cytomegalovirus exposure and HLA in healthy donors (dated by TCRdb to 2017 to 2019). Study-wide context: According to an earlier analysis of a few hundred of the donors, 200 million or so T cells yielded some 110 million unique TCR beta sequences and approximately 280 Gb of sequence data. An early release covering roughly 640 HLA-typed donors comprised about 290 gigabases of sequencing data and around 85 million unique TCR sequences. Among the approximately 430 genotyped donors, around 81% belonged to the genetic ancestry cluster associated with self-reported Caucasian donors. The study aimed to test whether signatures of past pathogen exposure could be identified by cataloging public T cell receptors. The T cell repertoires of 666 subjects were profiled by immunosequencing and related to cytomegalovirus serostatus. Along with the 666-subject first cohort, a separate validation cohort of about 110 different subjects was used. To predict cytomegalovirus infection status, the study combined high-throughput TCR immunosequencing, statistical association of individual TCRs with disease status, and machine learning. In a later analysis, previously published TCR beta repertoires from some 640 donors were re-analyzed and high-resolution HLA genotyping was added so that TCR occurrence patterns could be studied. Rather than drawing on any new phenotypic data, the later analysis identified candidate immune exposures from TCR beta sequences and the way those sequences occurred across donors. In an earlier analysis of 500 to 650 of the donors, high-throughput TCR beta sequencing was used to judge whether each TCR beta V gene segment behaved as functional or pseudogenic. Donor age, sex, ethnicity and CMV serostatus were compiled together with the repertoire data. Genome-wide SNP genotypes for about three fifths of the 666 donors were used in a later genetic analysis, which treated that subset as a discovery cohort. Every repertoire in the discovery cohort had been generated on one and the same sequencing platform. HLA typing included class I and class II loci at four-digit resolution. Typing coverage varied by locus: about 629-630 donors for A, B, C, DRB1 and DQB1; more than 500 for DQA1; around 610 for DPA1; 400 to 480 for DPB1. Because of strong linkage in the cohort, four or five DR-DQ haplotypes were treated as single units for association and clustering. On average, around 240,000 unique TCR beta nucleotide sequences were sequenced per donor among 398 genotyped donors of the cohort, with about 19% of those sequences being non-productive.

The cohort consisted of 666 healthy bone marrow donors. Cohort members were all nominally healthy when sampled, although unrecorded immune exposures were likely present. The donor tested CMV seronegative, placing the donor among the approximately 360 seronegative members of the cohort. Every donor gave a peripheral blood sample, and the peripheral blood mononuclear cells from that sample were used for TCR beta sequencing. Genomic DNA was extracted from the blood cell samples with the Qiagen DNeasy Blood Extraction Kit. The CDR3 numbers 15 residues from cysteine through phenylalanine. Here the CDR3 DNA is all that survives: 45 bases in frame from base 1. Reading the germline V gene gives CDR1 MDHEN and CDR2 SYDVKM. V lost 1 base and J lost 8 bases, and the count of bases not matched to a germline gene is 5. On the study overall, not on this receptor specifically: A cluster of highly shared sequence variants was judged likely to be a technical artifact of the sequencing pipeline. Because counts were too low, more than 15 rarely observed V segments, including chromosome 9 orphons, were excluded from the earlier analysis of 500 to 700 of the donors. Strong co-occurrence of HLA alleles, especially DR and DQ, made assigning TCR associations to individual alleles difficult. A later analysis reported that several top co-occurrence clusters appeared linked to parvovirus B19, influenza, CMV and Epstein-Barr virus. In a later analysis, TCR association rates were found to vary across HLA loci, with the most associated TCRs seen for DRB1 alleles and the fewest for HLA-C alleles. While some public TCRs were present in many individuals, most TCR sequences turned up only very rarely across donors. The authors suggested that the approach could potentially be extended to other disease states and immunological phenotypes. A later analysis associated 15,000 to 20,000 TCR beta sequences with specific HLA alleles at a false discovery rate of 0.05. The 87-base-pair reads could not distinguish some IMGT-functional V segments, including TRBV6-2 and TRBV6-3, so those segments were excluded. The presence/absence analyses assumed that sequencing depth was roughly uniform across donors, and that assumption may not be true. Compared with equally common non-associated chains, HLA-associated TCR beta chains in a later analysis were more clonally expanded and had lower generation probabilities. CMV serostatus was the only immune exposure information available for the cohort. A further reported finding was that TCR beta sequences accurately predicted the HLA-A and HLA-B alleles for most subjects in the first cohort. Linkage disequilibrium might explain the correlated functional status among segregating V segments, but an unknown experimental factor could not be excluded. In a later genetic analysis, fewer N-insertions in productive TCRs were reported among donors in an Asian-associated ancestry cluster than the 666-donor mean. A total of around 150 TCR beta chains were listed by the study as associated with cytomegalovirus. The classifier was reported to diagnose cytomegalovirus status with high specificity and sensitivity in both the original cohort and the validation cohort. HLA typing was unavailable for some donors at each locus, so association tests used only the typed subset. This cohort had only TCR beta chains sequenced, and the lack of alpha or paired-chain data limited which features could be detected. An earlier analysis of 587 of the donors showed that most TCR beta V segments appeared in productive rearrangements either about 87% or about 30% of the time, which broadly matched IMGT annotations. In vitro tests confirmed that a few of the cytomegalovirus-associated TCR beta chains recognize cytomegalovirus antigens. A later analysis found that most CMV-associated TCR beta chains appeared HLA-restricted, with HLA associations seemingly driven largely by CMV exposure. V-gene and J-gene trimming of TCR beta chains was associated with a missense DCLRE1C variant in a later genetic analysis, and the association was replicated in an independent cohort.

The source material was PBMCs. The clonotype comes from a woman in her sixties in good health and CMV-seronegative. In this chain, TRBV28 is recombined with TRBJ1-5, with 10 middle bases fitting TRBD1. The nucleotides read TGTGCCAGCAGTTTATTGGGACAGGGGATGAAGCCCCAGCATTTT. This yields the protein CASSLLGQGMKPQHF.